This TCR beta chain emerged from a study of blood T cell repertoires in COVID-19. Study-wide context: Researchers got acute and convalescent COVID-19 samples from the United States, Italy and Spain. In each case, the material was cDNA or gDNA derived from T cells, B-cell-depleted T cells, or PBMCs.

CDR1 SGHVS and CDR2 FQNEAQ come from the germline V gene. The V gene end was trimmed by 2 bases and the J gene end by 5 bases; junction bases not matched to a gene: 8. This CDR3 is 17 amino acids long. This clone appeared once. Assignments of participants to cohorts depended upon their own reported clinical history. Authors' analysis steps: Amplification from reference gene primers served as the basis for estimated nucleated cell counts. Repertoires were generated with immunoSEQ multiplex PCR, while TCRdb's copy carries only in-frame clones and drops some. V, J and clone size are those of that table, while D and trimming were read from the DNA. The sample includes 210,000 or so clones, approximately 80% of them seen just once.

This receptor was taken from a woman in her 50s with acute COVID-19. The chain carries TRBV7-8 and TRBJ1-5, with 11 bases lining up with TRBD1. Sequencing was performed on PBMCs or T cells enriched from blood (not recorded which). The CDR3 DNA is TGTGCCAGCAGCTTACGGACAGGGGGCCAGTCGTATCAGCCCCAGCATTTT. Translating gives CASSLRTGGQSYQPQHF.